The 5 T cell receptor beta chains below all came from one sample that was sequenced in a study of breast tumors, draining lymph nodes, adjacent tissues. TCRdb redid the calling of the multiplex PCR reads with MiXCR, one entry per CDR3 protein. The data show 200,000 to 250,000 distinct CDR3 sequences, approximately 29% seen once. The lymph nodes were axillary draining lymph nodes from breast cancer patients. Sequencing used axillary lymph node tissue. These receptors all stem from a female donor with breast cancer. Some clones in this sample may be carry-over from other donors' samples.

The sample holds many counts of this clonotype. The chain joins TRBV24-1 to TRBJ1-5; 8 bases align to TRBD1. CDR1 KGHDR and CDR2 SFDVKD come from the germline V gene. The CDR3 extends over 15 amino acids. The V gene end was trimmed by 6 bases and the J gene end by 4 bases; junction bases not matched to a gene: 7. The CDR3 sequence: CATSQAGGENQPQHF. DNA for the CDR3: TGTGCCACCAGTCAGGCAGGGGGCGAGAATCAGCCCCAGCATTTT.

V and J are TRBV10-2 and TRBJ1-5; possible D gene TRBD1, 5 bases. Germline lookup yields CDR1 WSHSY and CDR2 SAAADI. The length of the CDR3 is 13 residues. V was shortened by 6 bases and J by 8 bases, with 14 bases between the two germline ends. For the CDR3, the DNA is TGCGCCAGCAGGGGGGGGGGGAATGAGCCCCAGCATTTT. Its protein is CASRGGGNEPQHF.

The chain recombines TRBV6-6 with TRBJ2-4; tentatively, D is TRBD1 (6 bases). V was pared by 0 bases and J by 1 base, with 7 bases between. This CDR3 is 15 amino acids long. Germline CDR1 reads MNHNY; CDR2 reads SVGAGI (reference sequence). The CDR3 DNA follows: TGTGCCAGCAGTTACTCCGACAGGGCCAAAAACATTCAGTACTTC. Translating it yields CASSYSDRAKNIQYF.

The V and J genes are TRBV28 and TRBJ2-1; TRBD1 matches 10 bases. The CDR3 has 15 amino acids. Germline loops: CDR1 MDHEN, CDR2 SYDVKM. With 3 bases clipped from V and 8 bases from J, the junction kept 7 bases outside the gene matches. The chain's CDR3 is CASSFGGQGIYEQFF. The CDR3 region has the DNA TGTGCCAGCAGTTTTGGGGGACAGGGGATCTATGAGCAGTTCTTC.

This clonotype was counted many times. The CDR3 is CASSWDSTLYGYTF. The DNA for the CDR3 is TGTGCCAGCAGCTGGGACAGTACCCTCTATGGCTACACCTTC. V usage is TRBV5-5 and J usage is TRBJ1-2, with 7 bases aligning to TRBD1. The germline gives CDR1 SGHKS, CDR2 YYEKEE (reference sequence). The junction had 6 bases not matched to a gene; V was cut back by 3 bases and J by 4 bases. The CDR3 extends over 14 amino acids.